The 5 T cell receptor beta chains below all came from one sample that was sequenced in a study of T cell clonotyping in hematopoietic cell transplantation. TCRdb's table, derived via immunoSEQ multiplex PCR, lists solely in-frame clones and lacks some. The sample lists more than 10,000 clones, approximately 90% occurring once. The sequenced sample was peripheral blood mononuclear cells. Receptors were obtained from a young man in good health. Some clones in this sample may be carry-over from other donors' samples.

The chain couples TRBV19 to TRBJ1-5; D is unresolved. Trimming cost V 5 bases and J 3 bases, with 14 bases left between them. Germline CDR1 is LNHDA and CDR2 is SQIVND (reference sequence). The CDR3 runs to 15 residues. CDR3 region: CASSSQGSFNQPQHF. The CDR3 DNA sequence: TGTGCCAGTAGTTCCCAAGGCAGCTTCAATCAGCCCCAGCATTTT.

The chain combines TRBV6-5 with TRBJ2-1; 12 nucleotides agree with TRBD2. This CDR3 spans 15 amino acids. Germline loops: CDR1 MNHEY, CDR2 SVGAGI. Germline trimming cut 5 bases from V and 5 bases from J; bases unmatched to any gene: 4. The CDR3 is CASSLRLAGDNEQFF. The DNA for the CDR3 is TGTGCCAGCAGTCTCCGACTAGCGGGAGACAATGAGCAGTTCTTC.

This chain connects TRBV11-2 to TRBJ1-2; no clear D gene. The germline gives CDR1 SGHAT, CDR2 FQNNGV. The CDR3 covers 14 residues. V lost 4 bases and J lost 7, with 16 bases in between. The CDR3 loop reads CASSSLSGRPGYTF. In DNA form, the CDR3 reads TGTGCCAGCAGCTCGCTCTCGGGTAGACCTGGCTACACCTTC.

J is TRBJ2-2 and V is TRBV7-3; possible D gene TRBD1, 6 bases. CDR1 is SGHTA, CDR2 FQGTGA, per germline. V lost 5 bases and J lost 1, with 8 bases in between. There are 14 residues in the CDR3. In nucleotides, the CDR3 is TGTGCCAGCAGCCAGGGACAGAACACCGGGGAGCTGTTTTTT. Its protein product is CASSQGQNTGELFF.

The chain joins TRBV4-1 to TRBJ2-3, with a weak D call TRBD2 (6 bases). V shed 5 bases and J shed 6 bases, with 18 bases lying between them. In germline, CDR1 is MGHRA, CDR2 YSYEKL. The CDR3 covers 15 residues. This CDR3 is CASSKTSLGADTQYF. CDR3 sequence (DNA): TGCGCCAGCAGCAAGACTAGTCTCGGGGCGGATACGCAGTATTTT.